The clone carrying this T cell receptor (beta chain) has just a few counts. As yet, its antigen is unknown. The entry originates in a study of CD8+ T cells in alopecia areata. Findings and limits, study-wide: Elevated clonality characterized lesional scalp relative to normal scalp, particularly in alopecia totalis/universalis.

V lost 5 bases and J lost 4; bases outside the gene matches: 7. Germline V gene data show CDR1 as KGHSH and CDR2 as LQKENI. This CDR3 is 14 amino acids long. Obtained from alopecia areata patients were lesional scalp punch biopsies along with peripheral blood. PBMCs, the starting material, were the source of sorted CD4+ and CD8+ T cells. Investigators isolated RNA and reverse transcribed it into cDNA to act as the sequencing template. Produced via immunoSEQ multiplex PCR; TCRdb's table is partial and in-frame only. The table shows fewer than 150,000 clones, with more than 30% occurring only once. This chain connects TRBV18 to TRBJ1-2; TRBD1 matches 7 bases. The TCR comes from a human donor with alopecia areata. Sequences were obtained from CD4+ T cells sorted from blood. DNA of the CDR3: TGTGCCAGCTCAGCGACAGGGAGGGCCTATGGCTACACCTTC. Its protein is CASSATGRAYGYTF.